These 3 T cell receptor beta chains came from one sample sequenced in a study of beta chain features in type 1 diabetes. Isolated RNA was reverse transcribed in full, so expressed TCRB transcripts were sequenced. The method was immunoSEQ multiplex PCR; TCRdb's version includes in-frame clones alone and lacks a portion of them. This table has about 330,000 clones, 11% appearing once. Sequencing was carried out using naive CD4+ T cells from blood. The receptor source for this set is a woman in her 30s in good health.

This chain uses TRBV7-3 with TRBJ2-7; D perhaps matches TRBD1 (5 bases). The CDR3 extends over 14 amino acids. Trimming pared 2 bases from V and 3 bases from J, leaving 11 bases between. The germline V gene has CDR1 SGHTA and CDR2 FQGTGA. In DNA form, the CDR3 reads TGTGCCAGCAGCTTAGGGGCAGGGAACTACGAGCAGTACTTC. Protein: CASSLGAGNYEQYF.

This clone was found a few times. The genes are TRBV28 and TRBJ2-7; 8 bases map to TRBD1. Per the germline V gene, CDR1 is MDHEN and CDR2 is SYDVKM. Losses at the gene ends were 6 bases for V and 4 bases for J; bases not matched to a gene: 5. The CDR3 has 13 amino acids. CDR3: CASRTDRVYEQYF. CDR3 bases: TGTGCCAGCAGAACGGACAGGGTGTACGAGCAGTACTTC.

The chain combines TRBV11-2 with TRBJ2-1, with 8 bases that match TRBD2. Germline loops: CDR1 SGHAT, CDR2 FQNNGV. V gave up 1 base and J gave up 7 bases; unmatched junction bases: 9. This CDR3 is 16 amino acids long. The CDR3 sequence: CASSLAPAGVVNEQFF. The CDR3 DNA reads as TGTGCCAGCAGCTTAGCCCCAGCGGGGGTCGTAAATGAGCAGTTCTTC. The complete variable domain, with remaining parts taken from reference TRBV11-2 and TRBJ2-1, reads EAGVAQSPRYKIIEKRQSVAFWCNPISGHATLYWYQQILGQGPKLLIQFQNNGVVDDSQLPKDRFSAERLKGVDSTLKIQPAKLEDSAVYLCASSLAPAGVVNEQFFGPGTRLTVL.